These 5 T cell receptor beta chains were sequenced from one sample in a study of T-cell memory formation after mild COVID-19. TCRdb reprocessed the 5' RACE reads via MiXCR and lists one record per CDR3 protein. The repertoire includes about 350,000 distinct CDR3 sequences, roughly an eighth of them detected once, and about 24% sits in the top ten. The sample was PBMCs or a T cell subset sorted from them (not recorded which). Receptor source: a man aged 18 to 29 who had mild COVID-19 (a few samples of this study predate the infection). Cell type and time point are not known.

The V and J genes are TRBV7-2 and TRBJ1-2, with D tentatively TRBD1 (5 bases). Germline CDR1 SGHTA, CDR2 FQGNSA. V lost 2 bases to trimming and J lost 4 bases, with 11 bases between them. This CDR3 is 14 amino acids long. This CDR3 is CASSLYQGAYGYTF. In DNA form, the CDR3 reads TGTGCCAGCAGCTTATATCAAGGGGCCTATGGCTACACCTTC.

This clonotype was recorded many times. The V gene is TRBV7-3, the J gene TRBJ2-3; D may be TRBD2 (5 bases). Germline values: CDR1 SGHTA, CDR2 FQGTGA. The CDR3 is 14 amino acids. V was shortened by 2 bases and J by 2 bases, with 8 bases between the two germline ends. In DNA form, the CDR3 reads TGTGCCAGCAGCTTAGACGGGGACACAGATACGCAGTATTTT. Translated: CASSLDGDTDTQYF.

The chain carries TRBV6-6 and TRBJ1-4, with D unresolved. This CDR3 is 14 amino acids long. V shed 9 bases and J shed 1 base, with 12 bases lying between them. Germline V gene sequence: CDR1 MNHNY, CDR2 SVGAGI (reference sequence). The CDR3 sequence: CASRGHQTNEKLFF. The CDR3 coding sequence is TGTGCCAGTCGAGGCCACCAAACTAATGAAAAACTGTTTTTT.

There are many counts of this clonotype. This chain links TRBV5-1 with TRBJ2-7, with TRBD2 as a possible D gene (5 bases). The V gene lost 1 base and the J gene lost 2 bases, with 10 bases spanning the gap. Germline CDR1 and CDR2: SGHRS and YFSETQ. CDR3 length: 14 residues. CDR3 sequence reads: CASSLRGLTYEQYV. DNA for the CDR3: TGCGCCAGCAGCTTGCGAGGGCTCACCTACGAGCAGTACGTC.

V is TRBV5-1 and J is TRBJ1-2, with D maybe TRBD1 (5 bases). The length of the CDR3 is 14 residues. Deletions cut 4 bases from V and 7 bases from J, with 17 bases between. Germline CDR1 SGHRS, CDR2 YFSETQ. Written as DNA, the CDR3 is TGCGCCAGCAGCCAATTGGGGCGTACTAGTGGCTACACCTTC. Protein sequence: CASSQLGRTSGYTF.